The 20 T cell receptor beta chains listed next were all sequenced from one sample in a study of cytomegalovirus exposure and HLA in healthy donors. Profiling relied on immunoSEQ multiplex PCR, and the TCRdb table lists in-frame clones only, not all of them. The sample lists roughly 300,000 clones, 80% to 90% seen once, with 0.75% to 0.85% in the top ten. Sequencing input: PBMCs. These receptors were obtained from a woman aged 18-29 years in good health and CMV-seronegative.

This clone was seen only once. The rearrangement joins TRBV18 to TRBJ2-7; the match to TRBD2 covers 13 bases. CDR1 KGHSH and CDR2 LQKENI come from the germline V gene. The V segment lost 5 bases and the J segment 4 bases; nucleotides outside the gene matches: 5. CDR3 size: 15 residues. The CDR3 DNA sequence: TGTGCCAGCTCAACCGGACTAGCGGGAGCTTACGAGCAGTACTTC. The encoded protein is CASSTGLAGAYEQYF.

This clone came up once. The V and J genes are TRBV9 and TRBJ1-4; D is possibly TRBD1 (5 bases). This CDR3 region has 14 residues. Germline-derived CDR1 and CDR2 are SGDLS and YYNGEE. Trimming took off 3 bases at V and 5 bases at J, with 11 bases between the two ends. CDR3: CASSAIGGNEKLFF. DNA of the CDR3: TGTGCCAGCAGCGCGATCGGGGGAAATGAAAAACTGTTTTTT.

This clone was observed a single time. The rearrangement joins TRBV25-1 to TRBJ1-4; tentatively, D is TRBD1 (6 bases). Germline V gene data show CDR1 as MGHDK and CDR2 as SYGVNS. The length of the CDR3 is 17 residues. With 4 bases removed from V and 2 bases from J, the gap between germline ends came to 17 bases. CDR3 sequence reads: CASSVWEGDTTNEKLFF. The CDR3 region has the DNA TGTGCCAGCAGTGTATGGGAGGGGGACACGACTAATGAAAAACTGTTTTTT.

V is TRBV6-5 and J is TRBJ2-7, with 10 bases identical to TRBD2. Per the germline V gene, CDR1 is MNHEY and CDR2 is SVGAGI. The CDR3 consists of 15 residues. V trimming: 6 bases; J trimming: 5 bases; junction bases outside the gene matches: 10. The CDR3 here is CASRGRGSGRNEQYF. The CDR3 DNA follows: TGTGCCAGCAGGGGAAGGGGTAGCGGGAGGAACGAGCAGTACTTC.

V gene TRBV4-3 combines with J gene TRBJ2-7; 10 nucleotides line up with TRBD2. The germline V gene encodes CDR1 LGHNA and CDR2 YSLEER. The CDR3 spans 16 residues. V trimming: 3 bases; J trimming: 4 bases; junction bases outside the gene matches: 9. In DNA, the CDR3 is TGCGCCAGCAGCCAGGGAGGGCTAGCGGGGGCGTACGAGCAGTACTTC. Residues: CASSQGGLAGAYEQYF.

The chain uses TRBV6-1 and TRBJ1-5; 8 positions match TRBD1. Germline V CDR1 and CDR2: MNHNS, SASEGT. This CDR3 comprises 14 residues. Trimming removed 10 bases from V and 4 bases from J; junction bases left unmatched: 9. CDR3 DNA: TGTGCCATGGCCAGGGGGCCAGGGAATCAGCCCCAGCATTTT. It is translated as CAMARGPGNQPQHF.

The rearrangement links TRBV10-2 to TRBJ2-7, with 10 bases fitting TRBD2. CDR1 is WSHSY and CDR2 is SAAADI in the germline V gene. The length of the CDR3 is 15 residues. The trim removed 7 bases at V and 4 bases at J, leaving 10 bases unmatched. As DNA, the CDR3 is TGCGCCAGCATGAAGGGGCTAGCGGGAGTGTACGAGCAGTACTTC. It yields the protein CASMKGLAGVYEQYF.

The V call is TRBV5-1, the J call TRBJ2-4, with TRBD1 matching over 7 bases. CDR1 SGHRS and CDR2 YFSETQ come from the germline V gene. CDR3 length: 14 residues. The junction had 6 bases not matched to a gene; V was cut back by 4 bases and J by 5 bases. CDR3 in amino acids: CASSLSTGENIQYF. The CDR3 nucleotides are TGCGCCAGCAGCCTATCCACAGGGGAAAACATTCAGTACTTC.

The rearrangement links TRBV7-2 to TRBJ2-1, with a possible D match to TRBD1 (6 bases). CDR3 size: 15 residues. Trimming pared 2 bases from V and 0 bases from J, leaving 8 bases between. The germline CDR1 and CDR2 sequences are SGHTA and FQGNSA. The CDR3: CASSLQGSSYNEQFF. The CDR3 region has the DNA TGTGCCAGCAGCTTACAGGGGAGCTCCTACAATGAGCAGTTCTTC.

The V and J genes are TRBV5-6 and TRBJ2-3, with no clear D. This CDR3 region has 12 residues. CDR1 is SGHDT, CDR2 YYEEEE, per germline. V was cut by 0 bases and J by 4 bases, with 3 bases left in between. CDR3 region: CASSLAADTQYF. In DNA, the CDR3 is TGTGCCAGCAGCTTGGCAGCAGATACGCAGTATTTT.

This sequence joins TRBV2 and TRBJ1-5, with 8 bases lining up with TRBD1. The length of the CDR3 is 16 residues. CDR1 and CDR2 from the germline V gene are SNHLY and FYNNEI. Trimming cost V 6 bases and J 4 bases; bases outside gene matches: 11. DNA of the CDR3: TGTGCCAGCAGCCCCCTCCTTGGGACAGGTAATCAGCCCCAGCATTTT. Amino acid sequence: CASSPLLGTGNQPQHF.

The CDR3 loop is CASSEPGQGIHEQFF. CDR3 bases: TGTGCCAGCAGTGAACCGGGACAGGGGATCCATGAGCAGTTCTTC. The rearrangement joins TRBV25-1 to TRBJ2-1; 10 bases align to TRBD1. This CDR3 comprises 15 residues. The germline gives CDR1 MGHDK, CDR2 SYGVNS. Trimming cost V 2 bases and J 8 bases; bases outside gene matches: 6.

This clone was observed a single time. CDR3 sequence: CASSPRPGLASSYEQYF. The CDR3, as DNA: TGTGCCAGCAGCCCGAGGCCGGGACTAGCGTCATCCTACGAGCAGTACTTC. This chain joins TRBV13 and TRBJ2-7; the match to TRBD2 covers 10 bases. The length of the CDR3 is 17 residues. The J segment lost 1 base and the V segment lost 5 bases, leaving 11 bases of the junction unmatched. In germline, CDR1 is PRHDT, CDR2 FYEKMQ (reference sequence).

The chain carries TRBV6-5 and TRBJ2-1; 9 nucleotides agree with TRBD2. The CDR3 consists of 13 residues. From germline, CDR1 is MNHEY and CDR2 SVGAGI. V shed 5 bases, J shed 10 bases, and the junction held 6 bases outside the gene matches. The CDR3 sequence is CASSPAAGGEQFF. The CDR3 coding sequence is TGTGCCAGCAGTCCCGCGGCGGGAGGGGAGCAGTTCTTC.

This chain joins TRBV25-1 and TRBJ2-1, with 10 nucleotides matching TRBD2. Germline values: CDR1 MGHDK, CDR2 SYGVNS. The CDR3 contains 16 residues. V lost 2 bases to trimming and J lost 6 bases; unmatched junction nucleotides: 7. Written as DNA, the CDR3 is TGTGCCAGCAGTGAACCCGGTCTAGCGGGGGCCAATGAGCAGTTCTTC. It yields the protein CASSEPGLAGANEQFF.

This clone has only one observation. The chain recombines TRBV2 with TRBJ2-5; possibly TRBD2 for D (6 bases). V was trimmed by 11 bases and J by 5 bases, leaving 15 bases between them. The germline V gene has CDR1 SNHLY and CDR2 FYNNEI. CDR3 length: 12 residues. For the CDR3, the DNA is TGTGCCGGGGGGAGCTCTTGGGAGACCCAGTACTTC. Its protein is CAGGSSWETQYF.

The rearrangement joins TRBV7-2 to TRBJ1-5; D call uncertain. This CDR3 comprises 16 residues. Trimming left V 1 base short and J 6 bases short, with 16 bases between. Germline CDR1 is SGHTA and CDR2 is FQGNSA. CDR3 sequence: CASSLGSAGLAQPQHF. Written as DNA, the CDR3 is TGTGCCAGCAGCTTAGGTTCGGCAGGCCTGGCTCAGCCCCAGCATTTT.

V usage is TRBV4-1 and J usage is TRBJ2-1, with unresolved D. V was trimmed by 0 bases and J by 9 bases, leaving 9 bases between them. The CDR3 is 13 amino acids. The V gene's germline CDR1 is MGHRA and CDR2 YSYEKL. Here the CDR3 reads CASSQDFPSEQFF. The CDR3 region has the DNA TGCGCCAGCAGCCAAGATTTCCCATCTGAGCAGTTCTTC.

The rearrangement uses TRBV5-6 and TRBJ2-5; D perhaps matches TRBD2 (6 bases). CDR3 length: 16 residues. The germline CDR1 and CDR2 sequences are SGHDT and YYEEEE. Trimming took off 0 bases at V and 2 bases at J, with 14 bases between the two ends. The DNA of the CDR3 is TGTGCCAGCAGCTTGGGCCCAGCGGGTAGACAAGAGACCCAGTACTTC. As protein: CASSLGPAGRQETQYF.

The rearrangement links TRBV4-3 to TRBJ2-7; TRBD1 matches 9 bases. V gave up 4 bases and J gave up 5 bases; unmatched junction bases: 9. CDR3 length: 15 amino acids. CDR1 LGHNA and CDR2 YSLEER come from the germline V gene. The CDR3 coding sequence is TGCGCCAGCAGCCGGATACAGGGGGCGAGGGACGAGCAGTACTTC. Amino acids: CASSRIQGARDEQYF.